This T cell receptor (beta chain) was identified during a study of T cell responses to AZD1222 COVID-19 vaccine. Study-level points and caveats: The study identified only five to seven AZD1222 recipients as seropositive at baseline. Dominant CD4 TCR responses targeted spike regions 160-218 and 743-854.

Comment on this clone: Its antigen is unidentified.

Sequencing used immunoSEQ multiplex PCR; TCRdb keeps in-frame clones, though not all of them. The sample contains 90,000 to 120,000 clones, about 90% of which appear only once. V gave up 1 base and J gave up 4 bases, with 13 bases separating them. The germline V gene has CDR1 LGHDT and CDR2 YNNKEL (reference sequence). There are 15 residues in the CDR3. The clonotype originates from an adult who received the AZD1222 COVID-19 vaccine. The chain joins TRBV3-1 (or the pseudogene TRBV3-2) to TRBJ2-5; no clear D. Sample: peripheral blood, taken 28 days after the second AZD1222 dose. In DNA form, the CDR3 reads TGTGCCAGCAGCCAAGGGACCCTAACGGGAGAGACCCAGTACTTC. Residues: CASSQGTLTGETQYF.